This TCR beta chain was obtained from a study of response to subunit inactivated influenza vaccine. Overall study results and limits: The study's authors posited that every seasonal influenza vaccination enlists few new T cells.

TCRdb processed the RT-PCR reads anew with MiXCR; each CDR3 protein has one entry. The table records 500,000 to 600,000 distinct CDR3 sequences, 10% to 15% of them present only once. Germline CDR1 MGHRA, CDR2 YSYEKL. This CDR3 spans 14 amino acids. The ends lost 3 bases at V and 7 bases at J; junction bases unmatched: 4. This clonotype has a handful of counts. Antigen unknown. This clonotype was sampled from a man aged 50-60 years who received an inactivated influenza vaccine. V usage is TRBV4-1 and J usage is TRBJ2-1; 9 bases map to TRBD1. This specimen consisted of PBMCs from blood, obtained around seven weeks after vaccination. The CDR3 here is CASSHRTGVNEQFF. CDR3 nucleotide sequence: TGCGCCAGCAGCCATCGGACAGGGGTAAATGAGCAGTTCTTC.